A selection of T cell receptor beta chains follows, all from one sample in a study of shared clonotypes between healthy human individuals. Produced via immunoSEQ multiplex PCR; TCRdb's table is partial and in-frame only. The sample contains 110,000 or so clones, around 68% of which appear only once. The specimen was memory CD8+ T cells sorted from blood. Receptors were obtained from a woman younger than 45 in good health. CDR3s include the opening cysteine and the closing phenylalanine or tryptophan. D genes are given only for firm matches. Size is stated for part of the rows, as once, few or many counts, or as a class when the clone is expanded.

clone size: NA
J gene: TRBJ2-7
D gene: NA
V gene: TRBV29-1
CDR3 DNA: TGCAGCGTTGAAACGCGGGACTCCTACGAGCAGTACTTC
CDR3 protein: CSVETRDSYEQYF

clone size: NA
J gene: TRBJ2-1
D gene: NA
V gene: TRBV7-2
CDR3 DNA: TGTGCCAGCAGCCGACAGTTAAGCTCCTACAATGAGCAGTTCTTC
CDR3 protein: CASSRQLSSYNEQFF

clone size: once
J gene: TRBJ1-5
D gene: TRBD1
V gene: TRBV19
CDR3 DNA: TGTGCCAGTAGTCGAATAGGGGGCGAGCAGCCCCAGCATTTT
CDR3 protein: CASSRIGGEQPQHF

clone size: NA
J gene: TRBJ1-5
D gene: NA
V gene: TRBV15
CDR3 DNA: TGTGCCACCAGCAGAGGACAGGACAATCAGCCCCAGCATTTT
CDR3 protein: CATSRGQDNQPQHF

clone size: many
J gene: TRBJ2-5
D gene: NA
V gene: TRBV6-1
CDR3 DNA: TGTGCCAGCAGTTTGGCAGCTCAAGAGACCCAGTACTTC
CDR3 protein: CASSLAAQETQYF

clone size: NA
J gene: TRBJ1-2
D gene: NA
V gene: TRBV10-3
CDR3 DNA: TGTGCCATCACCACTAAGGACCGTCCCTATGGCTACACCTTC
CDR3 protein: CAITTKDRPYGYTF

clone size: NA
J gene: TRBJ1-3
D gene: NA
V gene: TRBV9
CDR3 DNA: TGTGCCAGCAGCGTTATTCTGAGAACTCTAGACTCTGGAAACACCATATATTTT
CDR3 protein: CASSVILRTLDSGNTIYF

clone size: few
J gene: TRBJ1-1
D gene: NA
V gene: TRBV6-5
CDR3 DNA: TGTGCCAGCAGTCAGGGGATGGGTGAAGCTTTCTTT
CDR3 protein: CASSQGMGEAFF

clone size: NA
J gene: TRBJ1-1
D gene: TRBD1
V gene: TRBV10-2
CDR3 DNA: TGCGCCAGCAGTGTAAGTATCTCAGGACAGGGATTATACACTGAAGCTTTCTTT
CDR3 protein: CASSVSISGQGLYTEAFF

clone size: NA
J gene: TRBJ2-1
D gene: NA
V gene: TRBV25-1
CDR3 DNA: TGTGCCAGCAGTGAACCGGGAGATAGCAGGAAGGGCGATGAGCAGTTCTTC
CDR3 protein: CASSEPGDSRKGDEQFF

clone size: NA
J gene: TRBJ2-7
D gene: NA
V gene: TRBV2
CDR3 DNA: TGTGCCAGCAGACACAACCCAAAAGGGCCGACCTACGAGCAGTACTTC
CDR3 protein: CASRHNPKGPTYEQYF

clone size: few
J gene: TRBJ2-6
D gene: NA
V gene: TRBV2
CDR3 DNA: TGTGCCAGCAGTGATAAGATTGAGGGGGCTGGGGCCAACGTCCTGACTTTC
CDR3 protein: CASSDKIEGAGANVLTF

clone size: NA
J gene: TRBJ2-1
D gene: TRBD2
V gene: TRBV19
CDR3 DNA: TGTGCCAGTAGTATTTTTGCGGGAGAGGGGCAGTTCTTC
CDR3 protein: CASSIFAGEGQFF

clone size: NA
J gene: TRBJ2-7
D gene: NA
V gene: TRBV28
CDR3 DNA: TGTGCCAGCAGTGAGGGCGGCCAAACCTACGAGCAGTACTTC
CDR3 protein: CASSEGGQTYEQYF

clone size: NA
J gene: TRBJ2-3
D gene: TRBD1
V gene: TRBV28
CDR3 DNA: TGTGCCAGCAGTACCCGGACAGGAACAGATACGCAGTATTTT
CDR3 protein: CASSTRTGTDTQYF

clone size: NA
J gene: TRBJ2-7
D gene: NA
V gene: TRBV20-1
CDR3 DNA: TGCAGTGAAAGAGCTCACTACGAGCAGTACTTC
CDR3 protein: CSERAHYEQYF

clone size: NA
J gene: TRBJ2-7
D gene: TRBD1
V gene: TRBV2
CDR3 DNA: TGTGCCAGCAGAGAGGGACAGCGACCCTACGAGCAGTACTTC
CDR3 protein: CASREGQRPYEQYF

clone size: once
J gene: TRBJ2-1
D gene: TRBD2
V gene: TRBV6-4
CDR3 DNA: TGTGCCAGCAGTAGACTAGCGGGCCCCAGCTCCTACAATGAGCAGTTCTTC
CDR3 protein: CASSRLAGPSSYNEQFF

clone size: NA
J gene: TRBJ2-7
D gene: NA
V gene: TRBV29-1
CDR3 DNA: TGCAGCGTTTTAGGCTCCTACGAGCAGTACTTC
CDR3 protein: CSVLGSYEQYF

clone size: NA
J gene: TRBJ1-5
D gene: NA
V gene: TRBV5-1
CDR3 DNA: TGCGCCAGCAGCTTGTCAGGGCAGGGCAATCAGCCCCAGCATTTT
CDR3 protein: CASSLSGQGNQPQHF

clone size: many
J gene: TRBJ1-2
D gene: TRBD1
V gene: TRBV7-8
CDR3 DNA: TGTGCCAGCAGCGCGGAAGACAGGGGGCGCCCAGCTAACTATGGCTACACCTTC
CDR3 protein: CASSAEDRGRPANYGYTF

clone size: NA
J gene: TRBJ1-2
D gene: NA
V gene: TRBV5-4
CDR3 DNA: TGTGCCAGCAGCTTCAATATGGGACCTGGCTACACCTTC
CDR3 protein: CASSFNMGPGYTF

clone size: NA
J gene: TRBJ1-1
D gene: NA
V gene: TRBV19
CDR3 DNA: TGTGCCAGTAGTATACCTGGGTTCACTGAAGCTTTCTTT
CDR3 protein: CASSIPGFTEAFF

clone size: once
J gene: TRBJ2-7
D gene: NA
V gene: TRBV5-4
CDR3 DNA: TGTGCCAGCAGCTTGGTGTGGGGAGCCACCTACGAGCAGTACTTC
CDR3 protein: CASSLVWGATYEQYF

clone size: NA
J gene: TRBJ2-1
D gene: NA
V gene: TRBV7-6
CDR3 DNA: TGTGCCAGCAGCTTAGCTCGGAGCCATGAGCAGTTCTTC
CDR3 protein: CASSLARSHEQFF

clone size: NA
J gene: TRBJ2-4
D gene: NA
V gene: TRBV5-1
CDR3 DNA: TGCGCCAGCAGCTTGCCCTCAGGGGCGGACATTCAGTACTTC
CDR3 protein: CASSLPSGADIQYF

clone size: many
J gene: TRBJ2-1
D gene: NA
V gene: TRBV19
CDR3 DNA: TGTGCCAGTAGTTGGGCTGGGGGGTCCTACAATGAGCAGTTCTTC
CDR3 protein: CASSWAGGSYNEQFF

clone size: once
J gene: TRBJ1-1
D gene: TRBD1
V gene: TRBV6-4
CDR3 DNA: TGTGCCAGCAGTTTACAGGGGCAGGTGTCGTCGGCTTTCTTT
CDR3 protein: CASSLQGQVSSAFF

clone size: many
J gene: TRBJ2-3
D gene: NA
V gene: TRBV10-1
CDR3 DNA: TGCGCCAGCAGTGAGGGAGTGGGGATATCCAGCACAGATACGCAGTATTTT
CDR3 protein: CASSEGVGISSTDTQYF

clone size: NA
J gene: TRBJ2-2
D gene: NA
V gene: TRBV6-4
CDR3 DNA: TGTGCCAGCAGTGATAAGGGAGACACCGGGGAGCTGTTTTTT
CDR3 protein: CASSDKGDTGELFF

clone size: NA
J gene: TRBJ2-3
D gene: NA
V gene: TRBV5-6
CDR3 DNA: TGTGCCAGCAGCTTGCTCGTAGCCCACGATACGCAGTATTTT
CDR3 protein: CASSLLVAHDTQYF

clone size: NA
J gene: TRBJ2-7
D gene: NA
V gene: TRBV27
CDR3 DNA: TGTGCCAGCAGTCCACCGGACCGAGCCTACGAGCAGTACTTC
CDR3 protein: CASSPPDRAYEQYF

clone size: NA
J gene: TRBJ2-1
D gene: NA
V gene: TRBV7-9
CDR3 DNA: TGTGCCAGCAGCTCAGGGGTTTGGAATGAGCAGTTCTTC
CDR3 protein: CASSSGVWNEQFF

clone size: NA
J gene: TRBJ1-1
D gene: NA
V gene: TRBV5-1
CDR3 DNA: TGCGCCAGCAGCTTGGAAACAGGGTCCACTGAAGCTTTCTTT
CDR3 protein: CASSLETGSTEAFF

clone size: few
J gene: TRBJ2-6
D gene: TRBD2
V gene: TRBV15
CDR3 DNA: TGTGCCACCAGCAGAGAAACTAGCGGGAGTTCATCTGGGGCCAACGTCCTGACTTTC
CDR3 protein: CATSRETSGSSSGANVLTF

clone size: many
J gene: TRBJ2-5
D gene: NA
V gene: TRBV6-1
CDR3 DNA: TGTGCCAGCAGCGATCAAGAAGCTCATGAGACCCAGTACTTC
CDR3 protein: CASSDQEAHETQYF

clone size: NA
J gene: TRBJ2-7
D gene: NA
V gene: TRBV11-2
CDR3 DNA: TGTGCCAGCAGCCCCCGGGACCCCTACGAGCAGTACTTC
CDR3 protein: CASSPRDPYEQYF

clone size: NA
J gene: TRBJ1-3
D gene: NA
V gene: TRBV10-3
CDR3 DNA: TGTGCCACCGCAATCTCTGGAAACACCATATATTTT
CDR3 protein: CATAISGNTIYF